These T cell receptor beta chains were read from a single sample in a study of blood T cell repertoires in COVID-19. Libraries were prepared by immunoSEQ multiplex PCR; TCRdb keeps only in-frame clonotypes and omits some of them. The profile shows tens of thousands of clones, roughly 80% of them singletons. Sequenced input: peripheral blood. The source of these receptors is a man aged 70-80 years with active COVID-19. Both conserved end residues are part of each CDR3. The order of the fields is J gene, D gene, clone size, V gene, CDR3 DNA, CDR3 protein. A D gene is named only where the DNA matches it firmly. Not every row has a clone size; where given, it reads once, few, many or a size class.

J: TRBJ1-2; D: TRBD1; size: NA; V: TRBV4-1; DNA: TGCGCCAGCAGCCTTTCTCGGACAGGGGGTTACTATGGCTACACCTTC; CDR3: CASSLSRTGGYYGYTF
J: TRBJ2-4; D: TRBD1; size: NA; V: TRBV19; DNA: TGTGCCAGTAGTGAGGTACAGGGGATTCAAAACATTCAGTACTTC; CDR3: CASSEVQGIQNIQYF
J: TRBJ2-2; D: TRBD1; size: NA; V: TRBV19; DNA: TGTGCCAGTCGGGACAGGGTACGTTTTGGCACCGGGGAGCTGTTTTTT; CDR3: CASRDRVRFGTGELFF
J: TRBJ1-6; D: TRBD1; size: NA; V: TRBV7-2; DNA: TGTGCCAGCAGCTTAGAGACAGGGAGGAATTCACCCCTCCACTTT; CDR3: CASSLETGRNSPLHF
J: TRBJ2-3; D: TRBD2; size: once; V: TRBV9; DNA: TGTGCCAGCAGCCCCCGGGGGGGTAGATCCGAGACTGATACGCAGTATTTT; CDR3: CASSPRGGRSETDTQYF
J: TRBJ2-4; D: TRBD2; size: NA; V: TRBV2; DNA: TGTGCCAGCAGTAGTAGCGGGGGTTTAGCCAAAAACATTCAGTACTTC; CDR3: CASSSSGGLAKNIQYF
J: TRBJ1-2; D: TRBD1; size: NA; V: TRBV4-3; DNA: TGCGCCAGCAGCCCTATGAAGGGACAGGGCAAGGATGGCTACACCTTC; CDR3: CASSPMKGQGKDGYTF
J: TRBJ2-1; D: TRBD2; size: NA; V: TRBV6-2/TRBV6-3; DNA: TGTGCCAGCAGTTACTCGGGACTAGCGGGCTCCTACAATGAGCAGTTCTTC; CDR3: CASSYSGLAGSYNEQFF
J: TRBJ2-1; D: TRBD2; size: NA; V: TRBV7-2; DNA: TGTGCCAGCAGCTTGATGACTAGCGGGAGGGTGGAAGAGCAGTTCTTC; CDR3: CASSLMTSGRVEEQFF
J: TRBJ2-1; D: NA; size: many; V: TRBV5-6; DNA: TGTGCCAGCAGCTTGGAGGGGAAATCCTACAATGAGCAGTTCTTC; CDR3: CASSLEGKSYNEQFF
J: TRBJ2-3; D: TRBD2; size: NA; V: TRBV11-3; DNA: TGTGCCAGCAGCACCGGGACTACCTATACCACAGATACGCAGTATTTT; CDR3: CASSTGTTYTTDTQYF
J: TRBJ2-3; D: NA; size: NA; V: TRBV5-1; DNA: TGCGCCAGCAGCTTGGCTTACGGCGGCGGCACAGATACGCAGTATTTT; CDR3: CASSLAYGGGTDTQYF
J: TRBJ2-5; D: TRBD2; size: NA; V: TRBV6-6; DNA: TGTGCCAGCAGTACGGGATCTAGCGGGAGGGGTGAGACCCAGTACTTC; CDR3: CASSTGSSGRGETQYF
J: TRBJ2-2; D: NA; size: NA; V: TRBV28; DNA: TGTGCCAGCAGTTTGGGACACTCCACCGGGGAGCTGTTTTTT; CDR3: CASSLGHSTGELFF
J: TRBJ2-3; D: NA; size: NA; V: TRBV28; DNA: TGTGCCAGCAGATCTAGAAGCACTAGCACAGATACGCAGTATTTT; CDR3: CASRSRSTSTDTQYF
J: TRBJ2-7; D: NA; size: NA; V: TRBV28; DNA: TGTGCCAGCAGTTTTCCGGGGGGCGGTCGGAACGAGCAGTACTTC; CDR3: CASSFPGGGRNEQYF
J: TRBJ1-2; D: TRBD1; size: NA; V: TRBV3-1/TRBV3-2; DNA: TGTGCCAGCAGCCTACATACGGGAACAGGGGCCGGGGATCTTGGCTACACCTTC; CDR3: CASSLHTGTGAGDLGYTF
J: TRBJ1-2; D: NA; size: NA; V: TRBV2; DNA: TGTGCCAGCAAACAGGGAGATTATGGCTACACCTTC; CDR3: CASKQGDYGYTF
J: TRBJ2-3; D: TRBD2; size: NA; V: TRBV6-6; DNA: TGTGCCAGCAGAGACAGCGGGAGGGTTCTCACAGATACGCAGTATTTT; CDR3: CASRDSGRVLTDTQYF
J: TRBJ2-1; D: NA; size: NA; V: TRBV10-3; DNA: TGTGCCATCAGCGGGAACAGCTACAATGAGCAGTTCTTC; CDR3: CAISGNSYNEQFF
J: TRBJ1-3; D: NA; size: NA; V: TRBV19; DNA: TGTGCCAGTAGTCTGGCAGAAGCTGGAAACACCATATATTTT; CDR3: CASSLAEAGNTIYF